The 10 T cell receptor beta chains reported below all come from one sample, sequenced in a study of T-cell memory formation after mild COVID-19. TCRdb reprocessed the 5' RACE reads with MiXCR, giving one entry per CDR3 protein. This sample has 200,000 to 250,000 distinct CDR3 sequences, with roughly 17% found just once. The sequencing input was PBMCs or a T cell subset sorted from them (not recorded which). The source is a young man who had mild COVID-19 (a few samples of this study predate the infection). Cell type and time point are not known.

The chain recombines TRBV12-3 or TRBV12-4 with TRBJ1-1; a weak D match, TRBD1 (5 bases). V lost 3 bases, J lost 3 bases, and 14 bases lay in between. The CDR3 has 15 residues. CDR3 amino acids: CASSFRRVIHTEAFF. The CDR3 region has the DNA TGTGCCAGCAGTTTCCGCAGGGTCATTCACACTGAAGCTTTCTTT.

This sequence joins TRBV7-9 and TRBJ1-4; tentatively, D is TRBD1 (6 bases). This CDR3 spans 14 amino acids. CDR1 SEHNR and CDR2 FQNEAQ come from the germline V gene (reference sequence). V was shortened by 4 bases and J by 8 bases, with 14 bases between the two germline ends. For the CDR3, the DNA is TGTGCCAGCAGCTCTTACAGGGTAACAGAAAAACTGTTTTTT. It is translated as CASSSYRVTEKLFF. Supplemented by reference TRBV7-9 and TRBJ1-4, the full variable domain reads DTGVSQNPRHKITKRGQNVTFRCDPISEHNRLYWYRQTLGQGPEFLTYFQNEAQLEKSRLLSDRFSAERPKGSFSTLEIQRTEQGDSAMYLCASSSYRVTEKLFFGSGTQLSVL.

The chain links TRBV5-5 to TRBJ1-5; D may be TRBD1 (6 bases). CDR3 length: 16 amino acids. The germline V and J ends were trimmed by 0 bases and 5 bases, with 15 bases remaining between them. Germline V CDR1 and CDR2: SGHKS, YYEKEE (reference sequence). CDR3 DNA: TGTGCCAGCAGCTTGGTTCCAGGGGTATTAGATCAGCCCCAGCATTTT. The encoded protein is CASSLVPGVLDQPQHF.

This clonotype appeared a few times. In nucleotides, the CDR3 is TGTGCCAGCAGCTCGTTAGGGGGGTCCAAAAACATTCAGTACTTC. This codes for CASSSLGGSKNIQYF. The rearrangement joins TRBV7-9 to TRBJ2-4, with D tentatively TRBD1 or TRBD2 (6 bases each). This CDR3 contains 15 residues. Germline V gene data show CDR1 as SEHNR and CDR2 as FQNEAQ (reference sequence). Trimming shortened V by 4 bases and J by 2 bases, and 12 bases separated the two germline ends.

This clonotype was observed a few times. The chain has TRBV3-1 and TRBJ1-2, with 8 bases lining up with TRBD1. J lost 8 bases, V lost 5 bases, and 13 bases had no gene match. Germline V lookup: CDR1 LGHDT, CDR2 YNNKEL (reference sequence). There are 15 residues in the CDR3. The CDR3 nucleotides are TGTGCCAGCAGCGAGAGGCAGGGGGCGACTTTAGGCTACACCTTC. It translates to CASSERQGATLGYTF.

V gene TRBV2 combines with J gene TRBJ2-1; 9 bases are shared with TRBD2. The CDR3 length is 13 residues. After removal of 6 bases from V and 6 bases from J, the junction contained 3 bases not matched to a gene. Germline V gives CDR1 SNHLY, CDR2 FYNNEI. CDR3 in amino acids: CASRASGANEQFF. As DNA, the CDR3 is TGTGCCAGCAGGGCTAGCGGGGCCAATGAGCAGTTCTTC. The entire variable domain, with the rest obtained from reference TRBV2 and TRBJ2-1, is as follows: EPEVTQTPSHQVTQMGQEVILRCVPISNHLYFYWYRQILGQKVEFLVSFYNNEISEKSEIFDDQFSVERPDGSNFTLKIRSTKLEDSAMYFCASRASGANEQFFGPGTRLTVL.

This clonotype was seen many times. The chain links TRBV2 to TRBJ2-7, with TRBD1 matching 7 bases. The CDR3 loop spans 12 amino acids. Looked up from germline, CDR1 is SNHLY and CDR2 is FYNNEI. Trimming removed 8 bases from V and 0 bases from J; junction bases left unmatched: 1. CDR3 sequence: CASWTGSYEQYF. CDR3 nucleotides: TGTGCCAGCTGGACAGGCTCCTACGAGCAGTACTTC. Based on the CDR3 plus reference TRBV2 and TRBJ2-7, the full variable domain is EPEVTQTPSHQVTQMGQEVILRCVPISNHLYFYWYRQILGQKVEFLVSFYNNEISEKSEIFDDQFSVERPDGSNFTLKIRSTKLEDSAMYFCASWTGSYEQYFGPGTRLTVT.

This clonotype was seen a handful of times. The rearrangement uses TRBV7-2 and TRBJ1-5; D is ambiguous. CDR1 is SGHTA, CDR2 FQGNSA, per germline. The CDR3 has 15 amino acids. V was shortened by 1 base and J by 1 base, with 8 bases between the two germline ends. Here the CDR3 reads CASSLGGLSNQPQHF. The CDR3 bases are TGTGCCAGCAGCTTAGGAGGGCTCAGCAATCAGCCCCAGCATTTT. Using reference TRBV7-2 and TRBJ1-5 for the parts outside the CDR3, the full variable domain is GAGVSQSPSNKVTEKGKDVELRCDPISGHTALYWYRQSLGQGLEFLIYFQGNSAPDKSGLPSDRFSAERTGGSVSTLTIQRTQQEDSAVYLCASSLGGLSNQPQHFGDGTRLSIL.

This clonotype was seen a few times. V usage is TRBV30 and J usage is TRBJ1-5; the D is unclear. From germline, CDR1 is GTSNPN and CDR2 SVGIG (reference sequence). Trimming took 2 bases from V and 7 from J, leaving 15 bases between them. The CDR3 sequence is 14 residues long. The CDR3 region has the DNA TGTGCCTGGAGTAGAGCCCCTTTCGGGCAGCCCCAGCATTTT. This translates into CAWSRAPFGQPQHF. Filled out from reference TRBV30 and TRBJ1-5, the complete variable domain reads SQTIHQWPATLVQPVGSPLSLECTVEGTSNPNLYWYRQAAGRGLQLLFYSVGIGQISSEVPQNLSASRPQDRQFILSSKKLLLSDSGFYLCAWSRAPFGQPQHFGDGTRLSIL.

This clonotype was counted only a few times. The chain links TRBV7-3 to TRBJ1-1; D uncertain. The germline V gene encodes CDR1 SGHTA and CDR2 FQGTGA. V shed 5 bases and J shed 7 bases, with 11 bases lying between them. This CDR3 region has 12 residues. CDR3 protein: CASSLYRGEAFF. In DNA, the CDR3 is TGTGCCAGCAGCCTCTACCGGGGTGAAGCTTTCTTT.